The T cell receptor beta chain under discussion was sequenced for a study of T cell repertoires in cytomegalovirus infection. Study observations and caveats: Carriers of CMV and the relevant HLA type were discriminated by public TCR beta frequency.

TCRdb redid the calling of the reads with MiXCR, one entry per CDR3 protein. In the table there are around 500,000 distinct CDR3 sequences, 40% to 50% of which are singletons. Germline V gives CDR1 SGHVS, CDR2 FNYEAQ. The CDR3 length is 13 residues. The germline V and J ends were trimmed by 1 base and 4 bases, with 8 bases remaining between them. Remarks on this clonotype: The antigen remains unidentified.

This sequence was found in a human donor in good health (CMV status not recorded). Some clones in this sample may be carry-over from other donors' samples. This chain links TRBV7-6 with TRBJ2-7; TRBD1 might be the D (6 bases). Here the sequenced sample was cultured PBMCs, taken from culture after CMV antigen stimulation. CDR3 coding DNA: TGTGCCAGCAGCTTAGTGGACAGATACGAGCAGTACTTC. Translation: CASSLVDRYEQYF. Drawing the rest from reference TRBV7-6 and TRBJ2-7, the complete variable domain is GAGVSQSPRYKVTKRGQDVALRCDPISGHVSLYWYRQALGQGPEFLTYFNYEAQQDKSGLPNDRFSAERPEGSISTLTIQRTEQRDSAMYRCASSLVDRYEQYFGPGTRLTVT.